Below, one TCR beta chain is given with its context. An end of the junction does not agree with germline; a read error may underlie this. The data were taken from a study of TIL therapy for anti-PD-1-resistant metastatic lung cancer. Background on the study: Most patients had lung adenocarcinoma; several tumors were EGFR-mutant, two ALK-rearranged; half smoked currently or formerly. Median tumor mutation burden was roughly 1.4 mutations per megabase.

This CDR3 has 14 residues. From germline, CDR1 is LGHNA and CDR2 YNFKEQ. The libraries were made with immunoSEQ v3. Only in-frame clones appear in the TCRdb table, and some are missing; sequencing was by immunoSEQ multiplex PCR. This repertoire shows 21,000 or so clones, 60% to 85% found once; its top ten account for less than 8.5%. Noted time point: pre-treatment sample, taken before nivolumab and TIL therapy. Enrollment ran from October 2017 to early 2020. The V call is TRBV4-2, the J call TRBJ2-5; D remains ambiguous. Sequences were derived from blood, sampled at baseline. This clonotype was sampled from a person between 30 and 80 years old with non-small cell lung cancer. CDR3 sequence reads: CASSQEASSDEHHF. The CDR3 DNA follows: TGTGCCAGCAGCCAAGAGGCTAGTTCGGATGAGCACCACTTC.